This is a list of T cell receptor beta chains from one sample in a study of blood T cell repertoires in COVID-19. Sequencing was performed with immunoSEQ multiplex PCR; in TCRdb, only in-frame clones are kept and a portion is missing. The data contain roughly 200,000 clones, roughly nine tenths of them seen just once; the ten biggest clones take up about an eighth. The sample comprised peripheral blood. These receptor sequences come from a woman aged 18-29 years who had recovered from COVID-19. Each CDR3 is given with its conserved first and last residue.

TRBJ2-3 | TRBV7-3 | CASSLLTGATDTQYF
TRBJ1-1 | TRBV6-2/TRBV6-3 | CASSYQGITEAFF
TRBJ2-2 | TRBV30 | CAWGQGDNTGELFF
TRBJ2-3 | TRBV19 | CAPFGPTDTQYF
TRBJ2-5 | TRBV18 | CASSLAGGRLKETQYF
TRBJ2-7 | TRBV13 | CASSLGNEQYF
TRBJ1-1 | TRBV6-2/TRBV6-3 | CASSWDRNTEAFF
TRBJ1-2 | TRBV30 | CAWSAWTGNNYGYTF
TRBJ1-1 | TRBV6-5 | CASSKDSLNTEAFF
TRBJ1-1 | TRBV5-1 | CASSTQGQVNTEAFF
TRBJ1-2 | TRBV18 | CASSPPPGQGTDYGYTF
TRBJ2-1 | TRBV29-1 | CSVAGQPYNEQFF
TRBJ2-1 | TRBV29-1 | CSVDVAGGPAEQFF
TRBJ1-2 | TRBV7-2 | CASSLDGNRGRSGYTF
TRBJ2-1 | TRBV19 | CASSIPGQPDPYNEQFF
TRBJ2-7 | TRBV27 | CASSFTIHTYEQYF
TRBJ2-7 | TRBV10-3 | CAIGDGGIQHPYEQYF
TRBJ2-1 | TRBV4-1 | CASSQGGGRAPYEQFF
TRBJ2-3 | TRBV9 | CASSVSAGRTDTQYF
TRBJ2-6 | TRBV19 | CASDYRGRGANVLTF
TRBJ2-3 | TRBV16 | CASSQLLAGEFTDTQYF
TRBJ2-1 | TRBV3-1/TRBV3-2 | CASIQREIYNEQFF
TRBJ2-3 | TRBV5-1 | CASSPRAGTVTDTQYF
TRBJ1-1 | TRBV10-2 | CASSESGGNTEAFF
TRBJ2-1 | TRBV5-1 | CASSSGELVGLGEQFF
TRBJ2-7 | TRBV19 | CASSAPRRDSYEQYF
TRBJ1-1 | TRBV30 | CAWMGGGAAFF
TRBJ2-1 | TRBV7-9 | CASSSLAGVYNEQFF
TRBJ1-4 | TRBV5-5 | CASSQGTGQGREKLFF
TRBJ2-3 | TRBV18 | CASSSGQGAITDTQYF
TRBJ1-2 | TRBV4-2 | CASSQEVRYGYTF
TRBJ2-7 | TRBV10-1 | CASSLDRVEDEQYF
TRBJ1-2 | TRBV7-9 | CASSLGSDNPYGYTF
TRBJ1-2 | TRBV6-5 | CASSSGSVGGYTF
TRBJ2-3 | TRBV24-1 | CATRKLGLAGPTDTQYF
TRBJ1-5 | TRBV7-8 | CASSLTSGTDNQPQHF
TRBJ1-2 | TRBV10-3 | CATGQGDFFGYTF
TRBJ2-3 | TRBV6-2/TRBV6-3 | CASSLADTDTQYF
TRBJ2-7 | TRBV12-5 | CASARAGQGSEQYF